Below are 3 T cell receptor beta chains sequenced from a single sample in a study of radiation and T cells in renal cell carcinoma. Repertoires were generated with immunoSEQ multiplex PCR, while TCRdb's copy carries only in-frame clones and drops some. The sample consists of more than 140,000 clones, 70% to 90% of them appearing once. Time point here: baseline pretreatment blood. As to treatment: 15 Gy SBRT to primary tumor, nephrectomy 4 weeks later. The sequences come from blood, collected from a patient whose treatment included radiotherapy and nephrectomy. Receptor source: a woman between 50 and 59 years old with renal cell carcinoma.

The rearrangement uses TRBV6-6 and TRBJ2-7; 7 bases agree with TRBD1. This CDR3 comprises 15 residues. The V and J ends lost 5 bases and 0 bases, in that order; junction bases with no gene match: 7. Per the germline V gene, CDR1 is MNHNY and CDR2 is SVGAGI (reference sequence). This CDR3 is CASSAAGTDSYEQYF. The CDR3 nucleotides are TGTGCCAGCAGTGCGGCCGGGACAGACTCCTACGAGCAGTACTTC.

The rearrangement uses TRBV5-6 and TRBJ2-1; 8 nucleotides match TRBD1. The V segment lost 4 bases and the J segment 7 bases; nucleotides outside the gene matches: 13. This CDR3 has 16 residues. Germline V gene lookup returns CDR1 SGHDT and CDR2 YYEEEE. DNA of the CDR3: TGTGCCAGCAGCCCGAGACGATCCAGACAGGGGAATGAGCAGTTCTTC. Its translation is CASSPRRSRQGNEQFF.

The chain has TRBV5-8 and TRBJ1-5; 9 nucleotides align to TRBD1. The CDR3 covers 15 residues. J was trimmed by 3 bases and V by 4 bases; bases with no gene match: 5. Germline lookup yields CDR1 SGHTS and CDR2 YDEGEE. The chain's CDR3 is CASSQGDRDNQPQHF. The CDR3 DNA is TGTGCCAGCAGCCAAGGGGACAGGGACAATCAGCCCCAGCATTTT.